This T cell receptor (beta chain) was profiled in a study of metastatic and nonmetastatic thyroid tumors. Using MiXCR, TCRdb re-called clones from the PCR reads. Counted here are about 19,000 clones, less than 30% occurring once; the ten biggest clones make up about 3.5%. There were no patients who had received any treatment before thyroid surgery. As to this clone: Germline and junction disagree at one end, which may indicate a read error.

There are 19 residues in the CDR3. Germline V gives CDR1 SGHDT, CDR2 YYEEEE. This sequence was found in a male donor with papillary thyroid cancer or a benign thyroid nodule (not recorded which). Some clones in this sample may be carry-over from other donors' samples. J is TRBJ2-6 and V is TRBV5-6; weak D call: TRBD2 (6 bases). Sequencing was performed on blood. The CDR3 loop reads CASSKNPGLGLGGANVMTF. DNA of the CDR3: TGTGCCAGTAGTAAAAATCCGGGACTGGGCTTGGGTGGGGCGAACGTCATGACTTTC.